This entry features one T cell receptor beta chain sequence. Its specificity is unknown. This record comes from a study of cytomegalovirus exposure and HLA in healthy donors. Background on the study: Prior work identified 100 million to 130 million unique TCR beta sequences in some 180 million T cells.

Trimming pared 1 base from V and 4 bases from J, leaving 13 bases between. CDR1 and CDR2 (germline): MDHEN, SYDVKM. This CDR3 region has 15 residues. Primers: 60 Vbeta forward and 13 Jbeta reverse. Method: immunoSEQ multiplex PCR; TCRdb's copy keeps in-frame clones and lacks some. The data hold more than 70,000 clones, with more than 60% observed a single time. Study findings and constraints: TCR beta sequences reportedly predicted most subjects' HLA-A and HLA-B alleles accurately.

The TCR comes from a man between 45 and 60 years old in good health and CMV-seropositive. The rearrangement joins TRBV28 to TRBJ1-1; D gene ambiguous. The sequenced sample consisted of PBMCs. CDR3 sequence reads: CASSLSSGKGTEAFF. Here the CDR3 DNA reads TGTGCCAGCAGTTTATCCTCGGGGAAAGGCACTGAAGCTTTCTTT.